This T cell receptor beta chain originates from a study of T cell changes during pregnancy in multiple sclerosis. The length of the CDR3 is 15 residues. With V trimmed by 2 bases and J by 6 bases, 9 bases remained unmatched. Per the germline V gene, CDR1 is PRHDT and CDR2 is FYEKMQ (reference sequence). Only in-frame clones appear in the TCRdb table, and some are missing; sequencing was by immunoSEQ multiplex PCR. The sample contains fewer than 90,000 clones, nearly 95% of which appear only once. The chain has TRBV13 and TRBJ1-2, with TRBD1 matching 7 bases. This receptor was obtained from a female donor in good health, enrolled as a control in a pregnancy study. The sample here was peripheral blood, taken after pregnancy. CDR3 nucleotide sequence: TGTGCCAGCAGCTTACGGACAGGAGGGGCCAATGGCTACACCTTC. Its translation is CASSLRTGGANGYTF.